The rows below give T cell receptor beta chains drawn from one sample of a study of Graves' ophthalmopathy and Graves' hyperthyroidism. TCRdb reanalysed the multiplex PCR reads using MiXCR and keeps one entry per CDR3 protein. Of some 370,000 distinct CDR3 sequences listed, approximately 17% are singletons. Sequenced material: peripheral blood. Receptor source: an adult woman with stable Graves' hyperthyroidism. Both conserved end residues are part of each CDR3. The D gene is left open where the match is weak. Expanded clones are given a class, and other clones once, few, many or no size at all.

J: TRBJ2-5; D: TRBD2; V: TRBV4-2; size: few; CDR3: CASSPTPREGETQYF; DNA: TGTGCCAGCAGCCCCACCCCCAGGGAGGGAGAGACCCAGTACTTC
J: TRBJ1-5; D: TRBD1; V: TRBV28; size: many; CDR3: CASSTPDRDTQPQHF; DNA: TGTGCCAGCAGCACACCGGACAGGGATACGCAGCCCCAGCATTTT
J: TRBJ1-1; D: .; V: TRBV7-8; size: many; CDR3: CASSLIRGLGTEAFF; DNA: TGTGCCAGCAGCTTAATTCGGGGGCTTGGCACTGAAGCTTTCTTT
J: TRBJ2-7; D: .; V: TRBV20-1; size: .; CDR3: CSAQGRRNEQYF; DNA: TGCAGTGCGCAGGGGCGTCGCAACGAGCAGTACTTC
J: TRBJ2-7; D: .; V: TRBV2; size: many; CDR3: CASSDGVGQGIDEQYF; DNA: TGTGCCAGCAGTGATGGCGTCGGGCAGGGGATCGACGAGCAGTACTTC
J: TRBJ1-5; D: TRBD1; V: TRBV28; size: many; CDR3: CASSTIDRGYFNQPQHF; DNA: TGTGCCAGCAGTACCATCGACAGGGGGTATTTCAATCAGCCCCAGCATTTT
J: TRBJ1-1; D: .; V: TRBV25-1; size: many; CDR3: CASSRIKGGVLDTEAFF; DNA: TGTGCCAGCAGTCGAATCAAAGGTGGGGTTCTGGACACTGAAGCTTTCTTT
J: TRBJ2-2; D: .; V: TRBV12-3/TRBV12-4; size: many; CDR3: CASSLSVGELFF; DNA: TGTGCCAGCAGTTTATCGGTCGGGGAGCTGTTTTTT
J: TRBJ2-2; D: TRBD2; V: TRBV15; size: many; CDR3: CATSTSLELADSNTGELFF; DNA: TGTGCCACCAGCACGAGTTTGGAACTAGCGGACTCGAACACCGGGGAGCTGTTTTTT
J: TRBJ2-5; D: .; V: TRBV7-9; size: .; CDR3: CASSLEGLIAETQYF; DNA: TGTGCCAGCAGCTTAGAAGGGTTGATAGCCGAGACCCAGTACTTC
J: TRBJ1-5; D: .; V: TRBV20-1; size: .; CDR3: CSAPSPFGGGCSNQPQHF; DNA: TGCAGTGCACCCTCTCCTTTTGGGGGGGGATGTAGCAATCAGCCCCAGCATTTT
J: TRBJ2-5; D: .; V: TRBV6-2/TRBV6-3; size: many; CDR3: CASSYAGALETQYF; DNA: TGTGCCAGCAGTTACGCCGGGGCATTGGAGACCCAGTACTTC
J: TRBJ1-1; D: .; V: TRBV27; size: many; CDR3: CASSSGADSGKVDTEAFF; DNA: TGTGCCAGCAGCTCGGGCGCCGACAGCGGCAAAGTGGACACTGAAGCTTTCTTT
J: TRBJ1-3; D: .; V: TRBV7-2; size: many; CDR3: CASSPLVGNTIYF; DNA: TGTGCCAGCAGCCCCCTCGTCGGAAACACCATATATTTT
J: TRBJ2-2; D: TRBD1; V: TRBV12-5; size: few; CDR3: CASGLDRGLNTGELFF; DNA: TGTGCTAGTGGTTTGGACAGGGGCTTAAACACCGGGGAGCTGTTTTTT
J: TRBJ1-1; D: .; V: TRBV19; size: many; CDR3: CASTPRGSHTEAFF; DNA: TGTGCCAGTACCCCCCGAGGTTCTCACACTGAAGCTTTCTTT
J: TRBJ2-7; D: .; V: TRBV5-1; size: .; CDR3: CASSLTPPGDEQYF; DNA: TGCGCCAGCAGCTTGACACCGCCCGGGGACGAGCAGTACTTC
J: TRBJ2-2; D: TRBD1; V: TRBV6-5; size: many; CDR3: CASRQGYTGELFF; DNA: TGTGCCAGCAGACAGGGGTACACCGGGGAGCTGTTTTTT
J: TRBJ1-2; D: .; V: TRBV10-3; size: many; CDR3: CATSLGGLYTF; DNA: TGTGCCACCTCGTTGGGGGGACTCTACACCTTC
J: TRBJ2-7; D: TRBD1; V: TRBV20-1; size: .; CDR3: CSAPDRGDYEQYF; DNA: TGCAGTGCTCCGGACAGGGGGGACTACGAGCAGTACTTC
J: TRBJ1-1; D: .; V: TRBV3-1; size: .; CDR3: CASTGAGLAEAFF; DNA: TGTGCCAGCACCGGGGCAGGGTTGGCTGAAGCTTTCTTT
J: TRBJ1-2; D: .; V: TRBV7-6; size: many; CDR3: CASSFPSALDYGYTF; DNA: TGTGCCAGCAGCTTCCCCTCGGCCCTTGACTATGGCTACACCTTC
J: TRBJ2-5; D: .; V: TRBV5-4; size: many; CDR3: CASSLAYQETQYF; DNA: TGTGCCAGCAGCTTGGCGTACCAAGAGACCCAGTACTTC
J: TRBJ1-2; D: .; V: TRBV6-5; size: many; CDR3: CASTHQDTSGYTF; DNA: TGTGCCAGCACCCACCAGGACACGTCCGGCTACACCTTC
J: TRBJ2-7; D: TRBD1; V: TRBV10-3; size: many; CDR3: CAISGTGDGYEQYF; DNA: TGTGCCATCAGTGGGACAGGGGATGGGTACGAGCAGTACTTC
J: TRBJ2-5; D: .; V: TRBV15; size: .; CDR3: CATSRDLGGMETQYF; DNA: TGTGCCACCAGCAGAGATCTAGGAGGGATGGAGACCCAGTACTTC
J: TRBJ2-5; D: .; V: TRBV18; size: many; CDR3: CASSPFDRTTLQETQYF; DNA: TGTGCCAGCTCACCATTCGACAGAACGACCCTCCAAGAGACCCAGTACTTC
J: TRBJ1-1; D: .; V: TRBV10-3; size: many; CDR3: CATSGGDEAFF; DNA: TGTGCCACCTCGGGTGGCGATGAAGCTTTCTTT
J: TRBJ1-1; D: .; V: TRBV12-3/TRBV12-4; size: once; CDR3: CASSPAARPNTEAFF; DNA: TGTGCCAGCAGTCCGGCCGCACGACCGAACACTGAAGCTTTCTTT
J: TRBJ2-7; D: .; V: TRBV11-2; size: many; CDR3: CASSLDYRLHYEQYF; DNA: TGTGCCAGCAGCTTAGACTACCGACTACACTACGAGCAGTACTTC
J: TRBJ1-5; D: .; V: TRBV19; size: many; CDR3: CASSPPGKGVDQPQHF; DNA: TGTGCCAGTAGCCCCCCGGGGAAAGGGGTCGATCAGCCCCAGCATTTT
J: TRBJ2-7; D: TRBD2; V: TRBV28; size: many; CDR3: CATHPDIPGLAYEQYF; DNA: TGTGCCACACACCCAGACATTCCGGGACTAGCCTACGAGCAGTACTTC
J: TRBJ2-5; D: TRBD1; V: TRBV7-7; size: many; CDR3: CASSLTGAAQETQYF; DNA: TGTGCTAGCAGCCTCACAGGGGCCGCCCAAGAGACCCAGTACTTC
J: TRBJ1-1; D: .; V: TRBV27; size: many; CDR3: CASKARGSNLVTEAFF; DNA: TGTGCCAGCAAAGCCAGGGGCTCCAATTTGGTGACTGAAGCTTTCTTT
J: TRBJ1-1; D: TRBD1; V: TRBV27; size: .; CDR3: CASSFRDSPNTEAFF; DNA: TGTGCCAGCAGTTTCCGGGACAGCCCGAACACTGAAGCTTTCTTT
J: TRBJ2-2; D: .; V: TRBV5-1; size: few; CDR3: CASSLAAAQTGELFF; DNA: TGCGCCAGCAGCTTGGCCGCTGCGCAAACGGGGGAGCTGTTTTTT
J: TRBJ1-3; D: .; V: TRBV7-2; size: .; CDR3: CASSLAWGYSGNTIYF; DNA: TGTGCCAGCAGCTTAGCGTGGGGTTACTCTGGAAACACCATATATTTT